The sequence of this TCR beta chain was determined in a study of regulatory T cells in long-lasting Graves disease. General study findings and limits: Accuracy was possibly reduced by small sample size. TRBV28 was favored in persistent disease, as were TRBJ1-2 and TRBJ2-5.

Time point meaning: newly diagnosed GD, antithyroid drugs for less than 3 months. PBMC-extracted RNA yielded the TCR library. The collection involved drawing 8 to 9 milliliters of peripheral blood into EDTA tubes. This clonotype appeared many times. What it binds is unknown. Germline lookup yields CDR1 MNHEY and CDR2 SVGEGT. The ends were cut back, 4 bases at V and 10 bases at J, with 16 bases in the middle. The CDR3 has 13 residues. Sequencing libraries for TCR beta were prepared with iRepertoire HTBI primers and Arm-PCR of CDR3 regions. TCRdb analysed the multiplex PCR reads with MiXCR anew, one entry per CDR3 protein. This table holds about 430,000 distinct CDR3 sequences, approximately 16% found once. Another study also made use of these data, one on T cells in Graves' hyperthyroidism and ophthalmopathy.

The receptor's source is a woman aged 40 to 49 with Graves disease. The J gene is TRBJ1-1, the V gene TRBV6-2 or TRBV6-3; D gene uncertain. The sequences come from peripheral blood mononuclear cells (PBMCs), collected at new diagnosis, from a patient treated with antithyroid drugs. CDR3 DNA: TGTGCCAGCAGTTCCCCCTCAACCATGCGAGCTTTCTTT. Translated: CASSSPSTMRAFF.